Listed here are 13 T cell receptor beta chains from one sample, sequenced in a study of CD8 T cells in ankylosing spondylitis (dated by TCRdb to about 2017). Library preparation was by 5' RACE. TCRdb lists the instrument as Illumina HiSeq 2500. TCRdb cleaned the public reads at Q25 with fastp, built clones with MiXCR and kept in-frame beta chains. Every CDR3 protein is listed once, alongside the most common genes and DNA of its rows. In this sample the table shows about 750,000 distinct CDR3 sequences, 15% to 20% of which occur a single time. The top ten clones comprise roughly a fifth of the sample. These receptors have no known antigen. General study outcomes and caveats: Blood from ankylosing spondylitis patients appeared to be characterized by a TCR beta motif composed of 7 to 9 highly homologous amino acid variants.

The material sequenced was blood, either unsorted or a sorted T cell fraction (not recorded which). These TCRs come from a male donor with ankylosing spondylitis.

The J gene is TRBJ1-2, the V gene TRBV4-1; D uncertain. The germline V and J ends were trimmed by 0 bases and 2 bases, with 13 bases remaining between them. CDR3 length: 16 residues. From germline, CDR1 is MGHRA and CDR2 YSYEKL. The CDR3 spells CASSQDHVSVNYGYTF. The CDR3 DNA follows: TGCGCCAGCAGCCAAGATCATGTGTCAGTAAACTATGGCTACACCTTC.

The chain couples TRBV4-1 to TRBJ2-3, with D tentatively TRBD2 (5 bases). V lost 0 bases, J lost 4 bases, and 8 bases lay in between. CDR1 and CDR2 (germline): MGHRA, YSYEKL. The CDR3 sequence is 14 residues long. The CDR3 sequence is CASSQETGSDTQYF. The CDR3 DNA reads as TGCGCCAGCAGCCAAGAAACGGGATCAGATACGCAGTATTTT.

This rearrangement joins TRBV5-1 to TRBJ1-4; no clear D. Trimming took off 4 bases at V and 8 bases at J, with 18 bases between the two ends. The CDR3 is made up of 15 amino acids. Germline loops: CDR1 SGHRS, CDR2 YFSETQ. CDR3 DNA: TGCGCCAGCAGCCTTGGGGATATTGTTCTAGAAAAACTGTTTTTT. This sequence encodes CASSLGDIVLEKLFF. The entire variable domain, with the rest obtained from reference TRBV5-1 and TRBJ1-4, is as follows: KAGVTQTPRYLIKTRGQQVTLSCSPISGHRSVSWYQQTPGQGLQFLFEYFSETQRNKGNFPGRFSGRQFSNSRSEMNVSTLELGDSALYLCASSLGDIVLEKLFFGSGTQLSVL.

V usage is TRBV5-1 and J usage is TRBJ2-2; the D gene could be TRBD1 or TRBD2 (5 bases each). The V end was cut by 0 bases, the J end by 4 bases, with 10 bases between. The CDR3 loop spans 15 amino acids. CDR1 is SGHRS and CDR2 is YFSETQ in the germline V gene. The CDR3 DNA reads as TGCGCCAGCAGCTTGGACTCAGGGAGCACCGGGGAGCTGTTTTTT. Translated: CASSLDSGSTGELFF.

This clonotype was observed a handful of times. CDR3 protein: CASSLRTSGSGEQYF. The CDR3 DNA sequence: TGTGCCAGCAGTTTACGGACTAGCGGGAGTGGTGAGCAGTACTTC. This rearrangement joins TRBV12-3 or TRBV12-4 to TRBJ2-7, with 13 nucleotides matching TRBD2. The CDR3 totals 15 residues. Losses at the gene ends were 2 bases for V and 7 bases for J; bases not matched to a gene: 5.

This clonotype was seen more than once but under ten times. The CDR3 loop is CSVPGQTNTGELFF. The CDR3 region has the DNA TGCAGCGTTCCGGGACAGACGAACACCGGGGAGCTGTTTTTT. The V gene is TRBV29-1, the J gene TRBJ2-2; 7 nucleotides agree with TRBD1. The ends lost 5 bases at V and 0 bases at J; junction bases unmatched: 3. In germline, CDR1 is SQVTM, CDR2 ANQGSEA. This CDR3 is 14 amino acids long.

The table lists this clonotype with a few counts. The rearrangement links TRBV7-6 to TRBJ1-6; no firm D call. This CDR3 comprises 14 residues. Per the germline V gene, CDR1 is SGHVS and CDR2 is FNYEAQ. Trimming took off 6 bases at V and 7 bases at J, with 13 bases between the two ends. CDR3 amino acids: CASSFTEKNSPLHF. Here the CDR3 DNA reads TGTGCCAGCAGTTTTACAGAGAAGAATTCACCCCTCCACTTT. Drawing the rest from reference TRBV7-6 and TRBJ1-6, the complete variable domain is GAGVSQSPRYKVTKRGQDVALRCDPISGHVSLYWYRQALGQGPEFLTYFNYEAQQDKSGLPNDRFSAERPEGSISTLTIQRTEQRDSAMYRCASSFTEKNSPLHFGNGTRLTVT.

This clonotype was recorded a few times. The genes are TRBV4-1 and TRBJ1-1, with D uncertain. The germline V gene has CDR1 MGHRA and CDR2 YSYEKL. The ends were cut back, 4 bases at V and 4 bases at J, with 10 bases in the middle. This CDR3 contains 13 residues. DNA of the CDR3: TGCGCCAGCAGCCCCAACGGGGTCACTGAAGCTTTCTTT. Translation gives CASSPNGVTEAFF.

The chain employs TRBV6-5 and TRBJ2-5, with 7 bases lining up with TRBD1. The CDR3 has 15 amino acids. Germline CDR1 reads MNHEY; CDR2 reads SVGAGI. V lost 7 bases, J lost 1 base, and 9 bases stayed unmatched. As DNA, the CDR3 is TGTGCCAGCACCCTACTCGACAGGGCCCAAGAGACCCAGTACTTC. This sequence encodes CASTLLDRAQETQYF.

About this clonotype: A much larger clone differs from this one at a single base, so this may be a read error. The CDR3: CSVESGGIEQFF. The CDR3 nucleotides read TGCAGCGTTGAATCGGGAGGGATTGAGCAGTTCTTC. The genes are TRBV29-1 and TRBJ2-1, with 8 bases aligning to TRBD2. The ends lost 2 bases at V and 9 bases at J; junction bases unmatched: 3. CDR1 is SQVTM and CDR2 is ANQGSEA in the germline V gene. This CDR3 has 12 amino acids.

This clonotype was seen ten or more times. Germline and junction disagree at one end, which may indicate a read error. The chain carries TRBV5-1 and TRBJ1-1, with D uncertain. The CDR3 runs to 13 residues. Germline V gives CDR1 SGHRS, CDR2 YFSETQ. The CDR3, as DNA: TGTGCCAGCAGCTTGGCCAGCAACACTGAAGCTTTCTTT. Its translation is CASSLASNTEAFF.

The V and J genes are TRBV28 and TRBJ1-5; D is ambiguous. The length of the CDR3 is 15 residues. V dropped 2 bases and J dropped 0 bases, with 8 bases sitting between them. Germline V lookup: CDR1 MDHEN, CDR2 SYDVKM. CDR3 sequence (DNA): TGTGCCAGCAGTTTACCGGACGGTAGCAATCAGCCCCAGCATTTT. This sequence encodes CASSLPDGSNQPQHF.

This clonotype was seen ten or more times. The V and J genes are TRBV7-6 and TRBJ2-1; no clear D gene. The V end lost 3 bases, the J end lost 7 bases, and 7 bases lay between the germline ends. The CDR3 sequence is 12 residues long. The germline V gene has CDR1 SGHVS and CDR2 FNYEAQ. The CDR3 reads CASSFLDNEQFF. The CDR3 DNA sequence: TGTGCCAGCAGCTTTCTAGATAATGAGCAGTTCTTC.